This T cell receptor beta chain was found in a study of radiotherapy plus CTLA-4 blockade in lung cancer. Overall study: For approximately 17% of patients, objective responses occurred, and approximately 33% had disease control.

Overall study findings and caveats: Early blood T cell clone dynamics reportedly forecast response best, with interferon-beta. There was expansion of tumor-derived TCR clones in blood after radiotherapy plus ipilimumab.

Points on this clone: Its antigen is as yet unknown.

Ipilimumab CTLA-4 blockade and focal radiation were given to patients with chemo-refractory metastatic non-small-cell lung cancer. TCRdb keeps only in-frame clones here, not all; method: immunoSEQ multiplex PCR. This table holds 35,000 to 40,000 clones, roughly 85% found once. Sequencing was performed on peripheral blood, taken from a patient treated with radiotherapy plus ipilimumab. This TCR came from a human donor with non-small cell lung cancer whose response to radiotherapy plus ipilimumab could not be evaluated.

The CDR3 nucleotides read TGTGCCAGCAGTTACGGCCCCACCGGGGAGCTGTTTTTT. Its translation is CASSYGPTGELFF. The V and J genes are TRBV6-6 and TRBJ2-2, with D uncertain. Germline CDR1 reads MNHNY; CDR2 reads SVGAGI (reference sequence). V lost 2 bases and J lost 4, with 5 bases in between. CDR3 length: 13 amino acids.